A single sample gave rise to the 16 T cell receptor beta chains below, sequenced in a study of T cells in Graves' hyperthyroidism and ophthalmopathy. TCR beta CDR3 sequences were amplified from RNA transcripts. When the TCR CDR3 underwent first-round RT-PCR, the HTBI primer set was used. TCRdb re-called the multiplex PCR reads through MiXCR, storing one row per CDR3 protein. The profile shows fewer than 350,000 distinct CDR3 sequences, 15% to 20% of them singletons. The sample comprised blood. Source of these receptors: a woman aged 40 to 55 with Graves' ophthalmopathy.

This clonotype appeared a few times. The CDR3 loop is CAWSVAGAANQPQHF. DNA of the CDR3: TGTGCCTGGAGTGTCGCCGGGGCCGCTAATCAGCCCCAGCATTTT. This chain joins TRBV30 and TRBJ1-5; maybe TRBD1 (5 bases). In germline, CDR1 is GTSNPN, CDR2 SVGIG (reference sequence). Between the trimmed V and J ends, which lost 0 bases and 4 bases, there was a span of 13 bases. This CDR3 comprises 15 residues. Full variable domain (missing parts from reference TRBV30 and TRBJ1-5): SQTIHQWPATLVQPVGSPLSLECTVEGTSNPNLYWYRQAAGRGLQLLFYSVGIGQISSEVPQNLSASRPQDRQFILSSKKLLLSDSGFYLCAWSVAGAANQPQHFGDGTRLSIL.

This clonotype was seen at least ten times. The gene calls are TRBV12-3 or TRBV12-4 and TRBJ2-2, with 8 bases that match TRBD2. V shed 8 bases and J 1 base; nucleotides not matched to a gene: 6. The CDR3 has 15 residues. The CDR3 loop reads CASGTSGRNTGELFF. The CDR3 DNA reads as TGTGCCAGCGGTACTAGCGGTAGGAACACCGGGGAGCTGTTTTTT.

This clonotype occurred many times. A read error may be the cause here, since a much bigger clone is one base away. The gene calls are TRBV7-8 and TRBJ2-4; D gene ambiguous. The length of the CDR3 is 15 residues. Looked up from germline, CDR1 is SGHVS and CDR2 is FQNEAQ. CDR3 sequence (DNA): TGTGCCAGCAGTGCGGCAGGTTTAGCCGAAAACATTCAGTACTTC. Its protein is CASSAAGLAENIQYF.

This clonotype is a singleton in its sample. J is TRBJ2-7 and V is TRBV19; D gene ambiguous. Trimming took 5 bases from V and 6 from J, leaving 14 bases between them. CDR1 is LNHDA and CDR2 is SQIVND in the germline V gene (reference sequence). The CDR3 has 13 amino acids. The CDR3 bases are TGTGCCAGTAGTTCGGACCTGGAAGGCGAGCAGTACTTC. It is translated as CASSSDLEGEQYF.

At least ten counts were recorded for this clonotype. The chain joins TRBV5-1 to TRBJ2-7; D call uncertain. V gave up 0 bases and J gave up 3 bases, with 19 bases separating them. CDR3 length equals 17 residues. Germline CDR1 and CDR2: SGHRS and YFSETQ. As DNA, the CDR3 is TGCGCCAGCAGCTTGGATTCTTGGACGCAAAGGAACTACGAGCAGTACTTC. It specifies CASSLDSWTQRNYEQYF.

This clonotype was recorded at least ten times. V and J are TRBV11-2 and TRBJ2-7; TRBD2 agrees at 9 bases. Germline V gene lookup returns CDR1 SGHAT and CDR2 FQNNGV. Losses at the gene ends were 4 bases for V and 4 bases for J; bases not matched to a gene: 5. This CDR3 comprises 14 residues. CDR3 nucleotides: TGTGCCAGCAGCTCCCTAGCGGGGATTTACGAGCAGTACTTC. This gives the protein CASSSLAGIYEQYF.

This clonotype was recorded a few times. The chain employs TRBV25-1 and TRBJ1-2; D call uncertain. Germline values: CDR1 MGHDK, CDR2 SYGVNS. Trimming removed 4 bases from V and 5 bases from J, with 11 bases in between. The CDR3 is 13 residues long. The CDR3 DNA follows: TGTGCCAGCAGTGGCGGGGTTGCTTATGGCTACACCTTC. This translates into CASSGGVAYGYTF.

The chain is built from TRBV18 and TRBJ2-5; TRBD1 matches 9 bases. Germline CDR1 and CDR2: KGHSH and LQKENI. J was trimmed by 5 bases and V by 3 bases; bases with no gene match: 7. The CDR3 runs 15 residues. The CDR3 bases are TGTGCCAGCTCACCGGGACAGGGATTATTGGAGACCCAGTACTTC. As protein: CASSPGQGLLETQYF.

The CDR3 DNA reads TGCAGCGTCGGTCTAGTGGATTTGGAGACCCAGTACTTC. The encoded protein is CSVGLVDLETQYF. V usage is TRBV29-1 and J usage is TRBJ2-5; D call uncertain. The ends were cut back, 6 bases at V and 5 bases at J, with 16 bases in the middle. CDR3 size: 13 residues. Germline CDR1 reads SQVTM; CDR2 reads ANQGSEA.

This sequence joins TRBV12-3 or TRBV12-4 and TRBJ1-1, with 9 bases lining up with TRBD1. CDR3 size: 13 residues. Trimming cost V 5 bases and J 9 bases; bases outside gene matches: 7. As DNA, the CDR3 is TGTGCCAGCAGTCACCAGGACAGGGGAAAAGCTTTCTTT. Residues: CASSHQDRGKAFF.

Regarding this clonotype: The junction departs from germline at one end; a sequencing error may be responsible. The J gene is TRBJ1-5, the V gene TRBV12-3 or TRBV12-4; no firm D call. The CDR3 runs 15 residues. This CDR3 is CASSLRVLGNQPQPF. For the CDR3, the DNA is TGTGCCAGCAGTTTAAGAGTGCTAGGCAATCAGCCCCAGCCTTTT.

There are many counts of this clonotype. The chain recombines TRBV28 with TRBJ2-5, with D maybe TRBD2 (5 bases). The V gene lost 3 bases and the J gene lost 2 bases, with 19 bases spanning the gap. The CDR3 length is 17 residues. Germline CDR1 MDHEN, CDR2 SYDVKM. The CDR3 loop reads CASSLLSPGSGQETQYF. The CDR3 bases are TGTGCCAGCAGTTTGTTATCCCCCGGAAGCGGACAAGAGACCCAGTACTTC.

This clonotype has ten or more counts. The rearrangement links TRBV28 to TRBJ1-3; no clear D gene. V lost 6 bases and J 4 bases, leaving 7 bases between the germline ends. The CDR3 has 12 residues. The germline CDR1 and CDR2 sequences are MDHEN and SYDVKM. As DNA, the CDR3 is TGTGCCAGCAGCGCTAGCGGAAACACCATATATTTT. Translation gives CASSASGNTIYF.

The gene calls are TRBV5-1 and TRBJ2-3, with D maybe TRBD2 (6 bases). Trimming left V 2 bases short and J 0 bases short, with 10 bases between. From germline, CDR1 is SGHRS and CDR2 YFSETQ. This CDR3 is built from 15 residues. The CDR3 DNA sequence: TGCGCCAGCAGCTTTAGCGGACATAGCACAGATACGCAGTATTTT. It specifies CASSFSGHSTDTQYF.

This clonotype was seen repeatedly, ten times or more. The chain combines TRBV29-1 with TRBJ2-7; D is possibly TRBD1 or TRBD2 (6 bases each). V shed 2 bases and J shed 6 bases, with 14 bases lying between them. Per germline, CDR1 SQVTM and CDR2 ANQGSEA. This CDR3 spans 13 amino acids. CDR3 in amino acids: CSVERGVGSEQYF. CDR3 sequence (DNA): TGCAGCGTTGAAAGGGGGGTAGGGTCCGAGCAGTACTTC.

The gene calls are TRBV12-3 or TRBV12-4 and TRBJ1-1; D is uncertain. Deletions cut 7 bases from V and 5 bases from J, with 23 bases between. There are 16 residues in the CDR3. For the CDR3, the DNA is TGTGCCAGCAATTCCCCTCTAGGGCAGTATCCGACTGAAGCTTTCTTT. As protein: CASNSPLGQYPTEAFF.